This record covers a single TCR beta chain. Its antigen remains undetermined. No base quality information exists; no much larger clone differs at one position. Participants in the prospective study were aged 18 to 89 years, lived in under 30 United States geographic areas, and enrolled through a virtual design. In the prospective study, cohorts were assigned on the basis of participant-reported clinical history obtained from a screening survey and a study questionnaire. In the prospective study, whole blood, serum and a nasopharyngeal or oropharyngeal swab were collected from each participant by mobile phlebotomists. Additional blood draws and questionnaires over a 2-month period could optionally be provided by prospective study participants. Before DNA extraction, prospective study blood samples were shipped either frozen or at room temperature. The data were obtained in a study of blood T cell repertoires in COVID-19 (TCRdb year 2020). About the investigation overall: Samples covering the acute and convalescent phases of COVID-19 were provided by collaborators in the United States, Italy and Spain. Subjects who had been exposed to COVID-19, were actively infected with it, or had recovered from it provided the deeply sampled blood TCRbeta repertoires that made up the dataset. A freely available public database, intended as a resource for researchers studying the immune response to SARS-CoV-2, is where the repertoires were released. HLA class I and class II types, where available, came from metadata supplied by the sample provider rather than from assay-based typing. The samples were drawn from the first 160 participants of the ongoing ImmuneRACE study and from roughly 1,300 subjects provided by 6 global collaborators. Sample metadata almost always included a de-identified subject ID, COVID-19 status, age in years and sex. The prospective study material was composed of cDNA or gDNA derived from T cells, B-cell-depleted T cells, or PBMCs. Beyond this particular receptor, the publication reports: The quantity of clinical and demographic metadata differed by source and by participant and was supplied without curation.

The immunoSEQ Assay, a bias-controlled multiplex PCR, was used to amplify TCRbeta CDR3 regions from genomic DNA. On the authors' methods: The number of nucleated cells in each sample was estimated from the amplification of reference gene primers within the assay. To quantify the absolute abundance of each unique TCRbeta CDR3 rearrangement, sequence reads were collapsed and filtered. For each sample, productive Simpson clonality was calculated as the square root of Simpson's diversity index over productive rearrangements. In TCRdb, the immuneACCESS table is reduced to in-frame sequences with V and J assigned. These tables do not hold every clone; where another copy was compared, an unresolved V gene accounts for under half, and the others remain unexplained. The D gene and trimming were derived from the DNA, and the V and J assignments and clone size from that table. Across this sample there are 150,000 to 200,000 clones, with 65% to 80% seen only once. The top ten constitute about 17% of the sample.

CDR1 and CDR2 are drawn from the germline V gene: MDHEN, SYDVKM. Reading from cysteine to phenylalanine, the CDR3 counts 16 amino acids. The retained sequence is limited to the CDR3, 48 bases, with the frame set at the first base. At the junction V is shortened by 4 bases and J by 8 bases; bases outside the gene matches: 9. Sequencing used PBMCs or T cells enriched from blood (not recorded which). This chain is built from TRBV28 and TRBJ1-6; a stretch of 9 junction bases matches TRBD1. The clonotype was recovered from a woman aged 50 to 60 with acute COVID-19. Here the CDR3 is given as CASSSYRGQPYSPLHF. The nucleotide sequence is TGTGCCAGCAGTTCCTACAGGGGGCAGCCTTATTCACCCCTCCACTTT. The CDR3, completed at both ends by the reference TRBV28 and TRBJ1-6 genes, gives the full variable domain DVKVTQSSRYLVKRTGEKVFLECVQDMDHENMFWYRQDPGLGLRLIYFSYDVKMKEKGDIPEGYSVSREKKERFSLILESASTNQTSMYLCASSSYRGQPYSPLHFGNGTRLTVT.